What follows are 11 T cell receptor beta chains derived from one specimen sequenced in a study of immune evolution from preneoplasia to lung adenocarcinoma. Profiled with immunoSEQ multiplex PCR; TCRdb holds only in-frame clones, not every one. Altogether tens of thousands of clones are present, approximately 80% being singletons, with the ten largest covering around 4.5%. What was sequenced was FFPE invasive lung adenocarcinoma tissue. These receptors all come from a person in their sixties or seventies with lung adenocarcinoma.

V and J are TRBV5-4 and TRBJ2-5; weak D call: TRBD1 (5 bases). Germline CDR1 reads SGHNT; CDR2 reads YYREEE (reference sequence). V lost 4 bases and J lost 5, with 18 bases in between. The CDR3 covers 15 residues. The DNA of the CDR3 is TGTGCCAGCAGCAGCACCTCCAGGGTTCAGGAGACCCAGTACTTC. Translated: CASSSTSRVQETQYF.

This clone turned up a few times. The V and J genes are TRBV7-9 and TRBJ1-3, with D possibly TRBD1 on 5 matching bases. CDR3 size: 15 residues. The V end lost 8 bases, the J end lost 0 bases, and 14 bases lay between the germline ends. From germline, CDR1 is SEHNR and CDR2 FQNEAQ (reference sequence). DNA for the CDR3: TGTGCCAGCCGCGACAGTGATCACTCTGGAAACACCATATATTTT. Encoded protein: CASRDSDHSGNTIYF.

CDR3 sequence: CASSLAGWTRRAETQYF. DNA for the CDR3: TGTGCCAGCAGCTTGGCGGGGTGGACTAGGCGGGCCGAGACCCAGTACTTC. The chain employs TRBV5-6 and TRBJ2-5; 7 nucleotides line up with TRBD2. CDR1 and CDR2 (germline): SGHDT, YYEEEE. The CDR3 runs to 17 residues. The V gene end was trimmed by 0 bases and the J gene end by 5 bases; junction bases not matched to a gene: 13.

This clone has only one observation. CDR3 coding DNA: TGCGCCAGCAGTCATTACCTGGAGGGGGCAATGACCCAGTACTTC. This translates into CASSHYLEGAMTQYF. The rearrangement joins TRBV23-1 to TRBJ2-5, with a tentative D call TRBD1 (7 bases). TRBV23-1 is marked as an open reading frame, function uncertain. This CDR3 comprises 15 residues. V lost 3 bases and J 7 bases, leaving 18 bases between the germline ends.

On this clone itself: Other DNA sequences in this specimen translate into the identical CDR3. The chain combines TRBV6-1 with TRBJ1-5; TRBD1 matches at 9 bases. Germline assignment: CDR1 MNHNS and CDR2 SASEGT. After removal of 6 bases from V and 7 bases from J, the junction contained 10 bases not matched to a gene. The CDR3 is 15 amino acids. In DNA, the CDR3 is TGTGCCAGCAGCCCCACCGGGACAGGGAGACAGCCCCAGCATTTT. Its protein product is CASSPTGTGRQPQHF.

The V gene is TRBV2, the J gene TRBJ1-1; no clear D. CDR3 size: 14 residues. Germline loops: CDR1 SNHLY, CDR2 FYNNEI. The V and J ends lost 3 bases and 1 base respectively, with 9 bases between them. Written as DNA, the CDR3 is TGTGCCAGCAGTGAGTCGCCCTCGAACACTGAAGCTTTCTTT. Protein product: CASSESPSNTEAFF.

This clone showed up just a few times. CDR3: CSVEDLNRGGEAFF. The CDR3 DNA is TGCAGCGTTGAAGATCTAAACAGGGGAGGGGAAGCTTTCTTT. The V call is TRBV29-1, the J call TRBJ1-1, with 7 bases lining up with TRBD1. The CDR3 is 14 residues long. CDR1 and CDR2 (germline): SQVTM, ANQGSEA. Trimming at V came to 0 bases and at J to 8 bases, leaving 9 bases not matched to a gene.

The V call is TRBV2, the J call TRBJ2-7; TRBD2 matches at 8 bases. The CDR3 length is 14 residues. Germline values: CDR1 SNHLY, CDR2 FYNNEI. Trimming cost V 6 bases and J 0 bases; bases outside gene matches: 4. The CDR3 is CASRLAEISYEQYF. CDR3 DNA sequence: TGTGCCAGCAGACTAGCGGAGATCTCCTACGAGCAGTACTTC.

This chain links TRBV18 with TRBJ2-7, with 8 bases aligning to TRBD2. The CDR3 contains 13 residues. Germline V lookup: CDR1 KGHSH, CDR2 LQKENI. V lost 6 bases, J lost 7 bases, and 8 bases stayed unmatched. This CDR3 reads CASSPNREGEQYF. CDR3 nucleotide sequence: TGTGCCAGCTCCCCTAATCGGGAGGGGGAGCAGTACTTC.

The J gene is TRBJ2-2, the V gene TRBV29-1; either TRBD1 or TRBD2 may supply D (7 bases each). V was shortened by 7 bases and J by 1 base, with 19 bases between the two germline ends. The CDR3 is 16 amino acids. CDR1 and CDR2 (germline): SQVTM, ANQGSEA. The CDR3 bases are TGCAGCGCCCGAGGGGGGGGACAGCGGAACACCGGGGAGCTGTTTTTT. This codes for CSARGGGQRNTGELFF.

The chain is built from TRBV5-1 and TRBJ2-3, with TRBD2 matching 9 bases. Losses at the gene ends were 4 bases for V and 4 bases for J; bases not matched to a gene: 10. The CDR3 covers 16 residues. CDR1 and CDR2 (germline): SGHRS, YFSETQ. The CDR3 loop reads CASSNTVAGDADTQYF. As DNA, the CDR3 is TGCGCCAGCAGCAATACCGTAGCGGGAGACGCAGATACGCAGTATTTT.